The T cell receptor (beta chain) under discussion was sequenced for a study of T cell responses to AZD1222 COVID-19 vaccine. Points on this clone: The antigen is unknown.

Study observations and caveats: The study reported that nearly half of spike-specific TCRs target unmutated variant regions. Sampled repertoires all dated from after the peak T cell response. Baseline serostatus was positive in only a handful of AZD1222 recipients. Spike as a whole was targeted by vaccine-associated CD4 TCRs, dominant at 160-218 and 743-854.

V was trimmed by 1 base and J by 5 bases, leaving 9 bases between them. Germline V gene lookup returns CDR1 SGHDN and CDR2 FVKESK. This CDR3 contains 13 residues. TCRdb's table, derived via immunoSEQ multiplex PCR, lists solely in-frame clones and lacks some. Of tens of thousands of clones in the sample, around nine tenths were seen once. The TCR comes from an adult in good health. The chain combines TRBV14 with TRBJ2-7; tentative D call: TRBD1 (5 bases). The sample here was peripheral blood, taken on day 0 of MenACWY control vaccination. For the CDR3, the DNA is TGTGCCAGCAGCCAAGTTTTGGGGCACGAGCAGTACTTC. This gives the protein CASSQVLGHEQYF.